The rows below give T cell receptor beta chains drawn from one sample of a study of blood T cell repertoires in COVID-19. Assay: immunoSEQ multiplex PCR; the TCRdb copy retains only in-frame clones and omits some. This table has 330,000 or so clones, about 87% appearing once. Sequencing was carried out using peripheral blood. Receptor source: a man between 25 and 39 years old with COVID-19, enrolled during active disease. Both conserved end residues are part of each CDR3. Each record gives: clone size, V gene, J gene, D gene, CDR3 protein, CDR3 DNA. D genes are given only for firm matches. Clone size is given for some rows only: seen once, a few or many times, or a class if the clone is expanded.

>-|TRBV27|TRBJ1-5|-
CASSLRALSQPQHF
TGTGCCAGCAGTTTGAGGGCTCTAAGTCAGCCCCAGCATTTT
>-|TRBV19|TRBJ2-1|TRBD2
CASSTRTSGSYNEQFF
TGTGCCAGTAGTACTCGGACTAGCGGATCCTACAATGAGCAGTTCTTC
>-|TRBV7-6|TRBJ1-4|TRBD1
CASSLDSKDRVQKLFF
TGTGCCAGCAGCTTAGATTCAAAGGACAGGGTCCAAAAACTGTTTTTT
>-|TRBV11-3|TRBJ2-1|TRBD2
CASSSSGSSYNEQFF
TGTGCCAGCAGCTCTAGCGGGAGCTCCTACAATGAGCAGTTCTTC
>-|TRBV19|TRBJ2-1|TRBD2
CASSAGTSGLNEQFF
TGTGCCAGTAGTGCCGGGACTAGCGGACTTAATGAGCAGTTCTTC
>-|TRBV6-5|TRBJ1-1|TRBD1
CASSTGGEAFF
TGTGCCAGCAGCACAGGGGGCGAAGCTTTCTTT
>once|TRBV24-1|TRBJ1-4|TRBD1
CATSEQHRGTNEKLFF
TGTGCCACCAGTGAGCAACACAGGGGGACTAATGAAAAACTGTTTTTT
>-|TRBV19|TRBJ2-7|-
CASSIETGTYEQYF
TGTGCCAGTAGTATCGAGACAGGAACCTACGAGCAGTACTTC
>-|TRBV19|TRBJ2-5|-
CASSMGGIRETQYF
TGTGCCAGTAGTATGGGGGGAATAAGAGAGACCCAGTACTTC
>-|TRBV9|TRBJ2-5|TRBD1
CASSVVAGGFGETQYF
TGTGCCAGCAGCGTAGTCGCAGGGGGCTTCGGGGAGACCCAGTACTTC
>once|TRBV21-1|TRBJ2-1|-
CASSKAQGLAGGPSSYNEQFF
TGTGCCAGCAGCAAAGCGCAAGGGCTAGCGGGAGGCCCCAGCTCCTACAATGAGCAGTTCTTC
>-|TRBV9|TRBJ2-2|TRBD1
CASSAGTELTGELFF
TGTGCCAGCAGCGCGGGGACAGAGCTCACCGGGGAGCTGTTTTTT
>-|TRBV7-9|TRBJ2-7|TRBD1
CASSLGTGASHEQYF
TGTGCCAGCAGCTTAGGAACAGGGGCGTCCCACGAGCAGTACTTC
>-|TRBV25-1|TRBJ1-2|-
CARQGMSYGYTF
TGTGCCAGACAGGGTATGAGCTATGGCTACACCTTC
>-|TRBV4-3|TRBJ1-2|TRBD1
CASSQADRENYGYTF
TGCGCCAGCAGCCAAGCTGACAGGGAGAACTATGGCTACACCTTC
>-|TRBV2|TRBJ2-7|-
CASTSDRLEQYF
TGTGCCAGCACTTCGGATAGACTCGAGCAGTACTTC
>-|TRBV9|TRBJ2-7|-
CASSPLRGGYEQYF
TGTGCCAGCAGTCCCCTGAGGGGGGGCTACGAGCAGTACTTC
>once|TRBV18|TRBJ1-4|-
CASSPGGAREKLFF
TGTGCCAGCTCACCGGGAGGGGCGCGTGAAAAACTGTTTTTT
>-|TRBV7-2|TRBJ2-2|TRBD2
CASSFFSGRTTGELFF
TGTGCCAGCAGCTTCTTTAGCGGGAGGACTACCGGGGAGCTGTTTTTT
>-|TRBV25-1|TRBJ1-5|TRBD1
CASRGQGQQPQHF
TGTGCCAGCAGGGGACAGGGTCAGCAGCCCCAGCATTTT
>-|TRBV11-3|TRBJ2-3|-
CASSLGGPIDTQYF
TGTGCCAGCAGCTTGGGGGGGCCGATAGATACGCAGTATTTT
>once|TRBV12-5|TRBJ2-1|-
CASGLALVGAPYNEQFF
TGTGCTAGTGGTTTGGCACTCGTTGGGGCTCCCTACAATGAGCAGTTCTTC
>many|TRBV6-2/TRBV6-3|TRBJ2-6|-
CASSYSSSGANVLTF
TGTGCCAGCAGTTACTCGAGCTCTGGGGCCAACGTCCTGACTTTC
>-|TRBV9|TRBJ2-3|TRBD2
CASSVELASTDTQYF
TGTGCCAGCAGCGTAGAACTAGCGTCCACAGATACGCAGTATTTT
>-|TRBV7-3|TRBJ2-5|-
CASSLARGAETQYF
TGTGCCAGCAGCTTAGCCCGGGGGGCGGAGACCCAGTACTTC
>-|TRBV5-5|TRBJ2-7|-
CASKLLDPQGYEQYF
TGTGCCAGCAAACTACTTGACCCGCAAGGCTACGAGCAGTACTTC
>-|TRBV7-3|TRBJ2-3|TRBD2
CASSTRTSGSTDTQYF
TGTGCCAGCAGCACTCGGACTAGCGGGAGTACAGATACGCAGTATTTT